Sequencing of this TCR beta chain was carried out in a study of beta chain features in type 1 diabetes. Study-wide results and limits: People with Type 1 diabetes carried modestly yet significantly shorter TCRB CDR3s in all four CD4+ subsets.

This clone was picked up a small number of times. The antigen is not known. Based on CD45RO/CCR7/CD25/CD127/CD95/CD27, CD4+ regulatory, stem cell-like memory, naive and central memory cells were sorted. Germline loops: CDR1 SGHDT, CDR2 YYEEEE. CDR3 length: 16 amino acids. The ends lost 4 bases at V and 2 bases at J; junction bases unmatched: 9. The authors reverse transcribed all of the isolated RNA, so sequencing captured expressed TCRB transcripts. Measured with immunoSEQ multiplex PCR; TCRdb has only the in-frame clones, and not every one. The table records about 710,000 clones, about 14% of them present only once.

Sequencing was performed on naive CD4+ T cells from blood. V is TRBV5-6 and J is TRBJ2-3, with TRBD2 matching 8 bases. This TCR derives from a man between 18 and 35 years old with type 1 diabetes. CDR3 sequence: CASSTLLAVNTDTQYF. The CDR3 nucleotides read TGTGCCAGCAGCACCCTACTAGCGGTAAACACAGATACGCAGTATTTT.